This T cell receptor beta chain was identified during a study of blood T cell repertoires in COVID-19. On the study more broadly: Whether acute or convalescent, the COVID-19 samples came from the United States, Italy and Spain. T cells, B-cell-depleted T cells, or PBMCs provided the cDNA or gDNA that served as material.

The authors' processing: Estimated nucleated cell counts came from reference gene primer amplification. The repertoire was sequenced with immunoSEQ multiplex PCR; TCRdb's copy has only in-frame clones and lacks some. V and J calls and clone size follow that table, whereas D and trimming were derived from the DNA. The table shows around 140,000 clones, with approximately 88% occurring only once. Sequencing input: peripheral blood. The TCR comes from a man aged 55 to 69 with active or convalescent COVID-19.

The CDR3 here is CATSDKGTSGTSYNEQFF. The CDR3 bases are TGTGCCACCAGTGATAAAGGGACTAGCGGGACTTCTTACAATGAGCAGTTCTTC. This chain uses TRBV24-1 with TRBJ2-1, with 13 nucleotides matching TRBD2. J gave up 4 bases and V 3 bases, and 8 bases lay outside the gene matches. Germline V gene lookup returns CDR1 KGHDR and CDR2 SFDVKD. The CDR3 consists of 18 residues.